The T cell receptor (beta chain) described here comes from a study of cytomegalovirus exposure and HLA in healthy donors. Points from the study as a whole: Confirmation was obtained in vitro that a few CMV-associated chains are specific for CMV antigens. Generally TCR sequences proved uncommon, though certain public TCRs appeared in numerous donors. Immune exposure information available was restricted to CMV serostatus. Analysis performed later found about 17,000 TCR beta sequences associated with HLA alleles at 0.05 false discovery rate.

In the case of this clone: Its antigen is as yet unknown.

Germline V gene lookup returns CDR1 SGHVS and CDR2 FQNEAQ. Trimming shortened V by 1 base and J by 6 bases, and 13 bases separated the two germline ends. The CDR3 is 15 residues long. The PCR had 60 Vbeta and 13 Jbeta primers. Clones were sequenced by immunoSEQ multiplex PCR, and TCRdb holds only the in-frame ones, with some missing. The sample shows under 150,000 clones, roughly 70% of them seen only once. Sample: PBMCs. This sequence was found in a man aged 25 to 40 in good health and CMV-seronegative. V gene TRBV7-8 combines with J gene TRBJ1-5; perhaps TRBD1 as D (6 bases). DNA for the CDR3: TGTGCCAGCAGCTTAGAATCTGGGGGCGGTCAGCCCCAGCATTTT. It encodes CASSLESGGGQPQHF.